This paragraph covers one TCR beta chain sequence. What it recognizes is unknown. These data are taken from a study of cytotoxic CD8 clonotypes in ibrutinib-treated CLL. Study information: Complete response was seen in 2 patients and partial in some 24; approximately 12 progressed and approximately 14 stayed remitted after a median roughly six years. Mean productive templates were 255,043; mean productive rearrangements were roughly 100,000.

Method: immunoSEQ multiplex PCR; TCRdb's copy keeps in-frame clones and lacks some. The sample carries tens of thousands of clones, roughly 83% recorded once. Overall study results and limits: Rare overall, public clonotypes shrank or held steady under therapy.

The CDR3 has 15 residues. With 3 bases clipped from V and 4 bases from J, the junction kept 4 bases outside the gene matches. Germline V CDR1 and CDR2: MNHEY, SMNVEV (reference sequence). The sequences come from PBMCs, collected after 12 months of ibrutinib treatment. The gene calls are TRBV27 and TRBJ2-3; 10 bases line up with TRBD2. The TCR originated in a human donor with chronic lymphocytic leukemia. This chain's CDR3 is CASSFLAGVPDTQYF. The CDR3 DNA follows: TGTGCCAGCAGTTTCCTAGCGGGAGTGCCAGATACGCAGTATTTT.